This entry lists 31 T cell receptor beta chains sequenced from one sample in a study of blood T cell repertoires in COVID-19. Sequencing was performed with immunoSEQ multiplex PCR; in TCRdb, only in-frame clones are kept and a portion is missing. The data show more than 150,000 clones, about 86% seen once. Sequences were obtained from peripheral blood. Receptors originate from a man in his 60s with acute or convalescent COVID-19.

The chain links TRBV5-1 to TRBJ1-6; 8 bases fit TRBD1. The V and J ends lost 1 base and 5 bases, in that order; junction bases with no gene match: 5. The CDR3 loop spans 16 amino acids. Germline CDR1 SGHRS, CDR2 YFSETQ. The CDR3 loop reads CASSLTPTGDNSPLHF. CDR3 nucleotide sequence: TGCGCCAGCAGCTTGACCCCGACAGGGGATAATTCACCCCTCCACTTT.

The chain employs TRBV5-1 and TRBJ1-1; D is undetermined. The CDR3 spans 14 residues. Germline CDR1 SGHRS, CDR2 YFSETQ. The germline V and J ends were trimmed by 1 base and 5 bases, with 12 bases remaining between them. The CDR3 DNA is TGCGCCAGCAGCTTGCAAGGAGGTATAACTGAAGCTTTCTTT. The encoded protein is CASSLQGGITEAFF.

The V gene is TRBV7-6, the J gene TRBJ1-1; 7 bases align to TRBD1. The CDR3 runs 15 residues. V was pared by 1 base and J by 3 bases, with 5 bases of the junction left unmatched. CDR1 and CDR2 from the germline V gene are SGHVS and FNYEAQ. CDR3 sequence (DNA): TGTGCCAGCAGCTTAGTTGGCAGGGGGGACACTGAAGCTTTCTTT. Translation: CASSLVGRGDTEAFF.

The gene calls are TRBV6-5 and TRBJ2-2; 8 bases map to TRBD1. The V gene end was trimmed by 6 bases and the J gene end by 4 bases; junction bases not matched to a gene: 4. From germline, CDR1 is MNHEY and CDR2 SVGAGI. The CDR3 is 14 residues long. The CDR3 region is CASRGQGPTGELFF. CDR3 bases: TGTGCCAGCAGAGGACAGGGCCCCACCGGGGAGCTGTTTTTT.

The gene calls are TRBV7-2 and TRBJ1-5; 10 bases are shared with TRBD1. From germline, CDR1 is SGHTA and CDR2 FQGNSA. V gave up 4 bases and J gave up 6 bases; unmatched junction bases: 0. The CDR3 covers 13 residues. This CDR3 reads CASSWDRGQPQHF. The CDR3 DNA reads TGTGCCAGCAGCTGGGACAGGGGTCAGCCCCAGCATTTT.

CDR3 loop: CASSLGGDQPQHF. The CDR3 DNA reads as TGTGCCAGCAGTTTAGGAGGGGATCAGCCCCAGCATTTT. This chain uses TRBV28 with TRBJ1-5, with D tentatively TRBD1 (5 bases). Germline CDR1 and CDR2: MDHEN and SYDVKM. The V and J ends lost 2 bases and 5 bases respectively, with 7 bases between them. The CDR3 is made up of 13 amino acids.

The V call is TRBV2, the J call TRBJ2-7, with D tentatively TRBD1 (5 bases). V lost 6 bases, J lost 2 bases, and 23 bases lay in between. CDR3 size: 17 residues. The germline V gene encodes CDR1 SNHLY and CDR2 FYNNEI. CDR3 loop: CASSPPLDNAPPYEQYF. DNA of the CDR3: TGTGCCAGCAGCCCGCCCCTGGACAACGCACCACCCTACGAGCAGTACTTC.

This CDR3 reads CASSRVGAAGGLFF. DNA of the CDR3: TGTGCCAGCTCAAGGGTCGGCGCTGCTGGAGGACTGTTTTTT. The chain is built from TRBV18 and TRBJ1-4, with D uncertain. Germline CDR1 and CDR2: KGHSH and LQKENI. V gave up 5 bases and J gave up 13 bases, with 20 bases separating them. This CDR3 is built from 14 residues. The complete variable domain, with remaining parts taken from reference TRBV18 and TRBJ1-4, reads NAGVMQNPRHLVRRRGQEARLRCSPMKGHSHVYWYRQLPEEGLKFMVYLQKENIIDESGMPKERFSAEFPKEGPSILRIQQVVRGDSAAYFCASSRVGAAGGLFFGSGTQLSVL.

V is TRBV24-1 and J is TRBJ1-1, with D possibly TRBD1 on 5 matching bases. The CDR3 contains 12 residues. Germline V lookup: CDR1 KGHDR, CDR2 SFDVKD. Trimming shortened V by 1 base and J by 7 bases, and 6 bases separated the two germline ends. DNA of the CDR3: TGTGCCACCAGTGATTTACAGGTTGAAGCTTTCTTT. This encodes CATSDLQVEAFF.

V is TRBV25-1 and J is TRBJ2-1, with 15 bases that match TRBD2. Germline CDR1 reads MGHDK; CDR2 reads SYGVNS. This CDR3 is 16 amino acids long. Trimming at V came to 3 bases and at J to 10 bases, leaving 7 bases not matched to a gene. The CDR3 sequence is CASSDPGLAGGLEQFF. The CDR3 region has the DNA TGTGCCAGCAGTGACCCAGGACTAGCGGGAGGGTTGGAGCAGTTCTTC. The full variable domain, with the rest looked up from reference TRBV25-1 and TRBJ2-1, is EADIYQTPRYLVIGTGKKITLECSQTMGHDKMYWYQQDPGMELHLIHYSYGVNSTEKGDLSSESTVSRIRTEHFPLTLESARPSHTSQYLCASSDPGLAGGLEQFFGPGTRLTVL.

As for this clone: Other DNA sequences from this sample encode an identical CDR3 as well. The chain uses TRBV5-1 and TRBJ2-7; TRBD2 matches 7 bases. The germline CDR1 and CDR2 sequences are SGHRS and YFSETQ. With V trimmed by 2 bases and J by 4 bases, 6 bases remained unmatched. CDR3 size: 14 residues. The CDR3 DNA is TGCGCCAGCAGCTTCGAGGGAGGGCCTTACGAGCAGTACTTC. This codes for CASSFEGGPYEQYF.

This chain uses TRBV6-5 with TRBJ1-6; D remains unclear. V lost 3 bases and J 9 bases, leaving 9 bases between the germline ends. Germline V gene sequence: CDR1 MNHEY, CDR2 SVGAGI. This CDR3 has 13 residues. The CDR3 DNA reads TGTGCCAGCAGTTATGATAGCACTTCACCCCTCCACTTT. Its protein is CASSYDSTSPLHF.

The gene calls are TRBV19 and TRBJ1-3; D is undetermined. Trimming took off 9 bases at V and 4 bases at J, with 10 bases between the two ends. Looked up from germline, CDR1 is LNHDA and CDR2 is SQIVND (reference sequence). CDR3 size: 12 residues. CDR3 bases: TGTGCCAGCCGGTCGAGGGGAAACACCATATATTTT. Its translation: CASRSRGNTIYF.

This clone was counted a few times. This chain uses TRBV2 with TRBJ2-2; the D gene is possibly TRBD2 (6 bases). Trimming took 3 bases from V and 4 from J, leaving 15 bases between them. The CDR3 totals 16 residues. CDR1 SNHLY and CDR2 FYNNEI come from the germline V gene. For the CDR3, the DNA is TGTGCCAGCAGTGAGGGTCGGAGGGTACGCACCGGGGAGCTGTTTTTT. Its protein is CASSEGRRVRTGELFF.

The table lists this clone with a few counts. The chain joins TRBV28 to TRBJ1-5; D possibly corresponds to TRBD1 (5 bases). The germline V and J ends were trimmed by 7 bases and 9 bases, with 16 bases remaining between them. The CDR3 runs 13 residues. The germline CDR1 and CDR2 sequences are MDHEN and SYDVKM. The CDR3 region has the DNA TGTGCCAGCACCACGAGAGGGACTCGGCCCCAGCATTTT. Translation gives CASTTRGTRPQHF.

This clone was recorded only once. J is TRBJ2-3 and V is TRBV7-6, with D possibly TRBD1 on 6 matching bases. Germline V lookup: CDR1 SGHVS, CDR2 FNYEAQ. Trimming removed 1 base at V and 6 bases at J, with 20 bases between. This CDR3 spans 17 amino acids. The CDR3 sequence: CASSLVGRGLSSDTQYF. The CDR3 DNA reads TGTGCCAGCAGCTTAGTTGGCAGGGGCCTAAGTAGCGATACGCAGTATTTT.

The chain carries TRBV5-1 and TRBJ1-6, with 7 bases identical to TRBD1. The CDR3 consists of 14 residues. The V gene's germline CDR1 is SGHRS and CDR2 YFSETQ. Trimming took 4 bases from V and 5 from J; bases not matched to a gene: 3. The CDR3 loop reads CASSLQGDNSPLHF. CDR3 DNA sequence: TGCGCCAGCAGCCTCCAGGGGGATAATTCACCCCTCCACTTT.

This chain uses TRBV11-2 with TRBJ2-1; 14 bases align to TRBD2. The trim removed 5 bases at V and 7 bases at J, leaving 13 bases unmatched. Germline-derived CDR1 and CDR2 are SGHAT and FQNNGV. The CDR3 sequence is 18 residues long. The CDR3 nucleotides are TGTGCCAGCAGCCATCCTATGACCGGGACTAGCGGGAGAAATGAGCAGTTCTTC. The encoded protein is CASSHPMTGTSGRNEQFF.

This clone has just a few counts. V usage is TRBV18 and J usage is TRBJ1-1; D gene uncertain. CDR1 KGHSH and CDR2 LQKENI come from the germline V gene. This CDR3 comprises 14 residues. V gave up 5 bases and J gave up 3 bases, with 13 bases separating them. The CDR3 spells CASSFNTGDTEAFF. Here the CDR3 DNA reads TGTGCCAGCTCATTCAACACCGGGGACACTGAAGCTTTCTTT.

The chain joins TRBV6-1 to TRBJ2-7, with a weak D call TRBD2 (5 bases). Germline-derived CDR1 and CDR2 are MNHNS and SASEGT. Between the trimmed V and J ends, which lost 6 bases and 5 bases, there was a span of 17 bases. The CDR3 loop spans 14 amino acids. The CDR3 sequence is CASRTTSREDEQYF. The DNA for the CDR3 is TGTGCCAGCAGAACCACTAGTCGGGAAGACGAGCAGTACTTC.

The rearrangement links TRBV11-2 to TRBJ2-2, with TRBD1 matching 7 bases. V lost 5 bases, J lost 6 bases, and 12 bases stayed unmatched. The CDR3 loop spans 16 amino acids. From germline, CDR1 is SGHAT and CDR2 FQNNGV. CDR3 nucleotides: TGTGCCAGCAGCCACCGGGACAGTTGGTTCTCCGGGGAGCTGTTTTTT. Translation gives CASSHRDSWFSGELFF.

The chain joins TRBV19 to TRBJ2-7; the D gene is possibly TRBD2 (5 bases). Trimming removed 8 bases from V and 0 bases from J, with 14 bases in between. This CDR3 comprises 14 residues. Germline values: CDR1 LNHDA, CDR2 SQIVND (reference sequence). The CDR3 spells CASSTDWSSYEQYF. Written as DNA, the CDR3 is TGTGCCAGTTCCACGGACTGGAGCTCCTACGAGCAGTACTTC.

The chain is built from TRBV21-1 and TRBJ2-7; the table's D call, TRBD2, has no DNA check behind it. TRBV21-1 is a pseudogene segment. This CDR3 has 14 amino acids. CDR3 in amino acids: CASSKPYRGDEQYF. CDR3 nucleotide sequence: TGTGCCAGCAGCAAACCCTACCGGGGGGACGAGCAGTACTTC.

The chain couples TRBV18 to TRBJ2-1; D unclear. The CDR3 extends over 13 amino acids. Germline CDR1 is KGHSH and CDR2 is LQKENI. Trimming stripped 0 bases from V and 3 bases from J, with 3 bases between. In DNA, the CDR3 is TGTGCCAGCTCACCACCCAGCTACAATGAGCAGTTCTTC. Translated: CASSPPSYNEQFF.

J is TRBJ1-2 and V is TRBV11-1; weak D call: TRBD1 (6 bases). Deletions cut 5 bases from V and 10 bases from J, with 14 bases between. CDR3 length: 12 amino acids. Germline CDR1 SGHAT, CDR2 FQDESV (reference sequence). The CDR3 here is CASSLRDTPYTF. CDR3 DNA: TGTGCCAGCAGCCTACGGGACACCCCCTACACCTTC. The whole variable domain, remainder taken from reference TRBV11-1 and TRBJ1-2, is EAEVAQSPRYKITEKSQAVAFWCDPISGHATLYWYRQILGQGPELLVQFQDESVVDDSQLPKDRFSAERLKGVDSTLKIQPAELGDSAMYLCASSLRDTPYTFGSGTRLTVV.

In its sample, this clone was seen once. J is TRBJ1-4 and V is TRBV5-1; a weak D match, TRBD1 (6 bases). V dropped 1 base and J dropped 6 bases, with 13 bases sitting between them. The CDR3 runs to 15 residues. The germline V gene encodes CDR1 SGHRS and CDR2 YFSETQ. DNA of the CDR3: TGCGCCAGCAGCTTGATGGGGGCGCAAGATGAAAAACTGTTTTTT. Amino acid sequence: CASSLMGAQDEKLFF.

The chain joins TRBV19 to TRBJ2-6; D uncertain. The CDR3 has 16 residues. Germline V lookup: CDR1 LNHDA, CDR2 SQIVND (reference sequence). V shed 5 bases and J shed 4 bases, with 15 bases lying between them. The CDR3: CASSARGTLGANVLTF. The CDR3 DNA follows: TGTGCCAGTAGTGCCCGCGGTACTCTAGGGGCCAACGTCCTGACTTTC.

This chain connects TRBV14 to TRBJ1-3; D unclear. V was pared by 4 bases and J by 1 base, with 11 bases between. The CDR3 contains 15 residues. Per germline, CDR1 SGHDN and CDR2 FVKESK. Written as DNA, the CDR3 is TGTGCCAGCAGCCCCTGGGCGGGGTCTGGAAACACCATATATTTT. This sequence encodes CASSPWAGSGNTIYF. The full variable domain, rest sourced from reference TRBV14 and TRBJ1-3, is EAGVTQFPSHSVIEKGQTVTLRCDPISGHDNLYWYRRVMGKEIKFLLHFVKESKQDESGMPNNRFLAERTGGTYSTLKVQPAELEDSGVYFCASSPWAGSGNTIYFGEGSWLTVV.

The genes are TRBV5-6 and TRBJ2-3; TRBD1 aligns across 9 bases. CDR3 size: 14 residues. V lost 3 bases and J lost 1; bases outside the gene matches: 0. CDR1 SGHDT and CDR2 YYEEEE come from the germline V gene. Here the CDR3 reads CASSWDRGTDTQYF. The CDR3 nucleotides are TGTGCCAGCAGCTGGGACAGGGGCACAGATACGCAGTATTTT.

This clone was picked up one time. This chain's CDR3 is CASSPGGALGVQYF. The CDR3 DNA sequence: TGTGCCAGCTCACCCGGGGGGGCCCTAGGGGTGCAGTACTTC. V gene TRBV18 combines with J gene TRBJ2-7; the match to TRBD2 covers 8 bases. Germline V lookup: CDR1 KGHSH, CDR2 LQKENI. The CDR3 consists of 14 residues. V lost 3 bases to trimming and J lost 9 bases; unmatched junction nucleotides: 10.

This chain connects TRBV28 to TRBJ2-6, with 9 nucleotides matching TRBD1. Germline CDR1 reads MDHEN; CDR2 reads SYDVKM. The J segment lost 0 bases and the V segment lost 7 bases, leaving 4 bases of the junction unmatched. CDR3 length: 16 amino acids. The CDR3 region has the DNA TGTGCCAGCACCAGGACAGGGGCCTCTGGGGCCAACGTCCTGACTTTC. It specifies CASTRTGASGANVLTF.